Listed below are T cell receptor beta chains from one sample, sequenced in a study of T cell clones after liver transplantation. The repertoire was sequenced with immunoSEQ multiplex PCR; TCRdb's copy has only in-frame clones and lacks some. The sample includes approximately 100,000 clones, 82% of them seen just once. Sequencing was performed on CD4+ T cells from blood, taken before liver transplant. Receptor source: a human donor who received a liver transplant. Both conserved end residues are part of each CDR3. A D gene is named only where the DNA matches it firmly. Only some rows state a clone size, as once, few, many or a class for expanded clones.

J gene | D gene | V gene | clone size | CDR3 protein | CDR3 DNA
TRBJ2-5 | TRBD2 | TRBV19 | few | CASTALAGGETQYF | TGTGCCAGTACTGCGCTAGCGGGAGGGGAGACCCAGTACTTC
TRBJ1-2 | NA | TRBV5-1 | few | CASSLPAGGNGYTF | TGCGCCAGCAGCCTACCGGCGGGGGGAAATGGCTACACCTTC
TRBJ2-5 | NA | TRBV9 | NA | CASSAPGAGGKWETQYF | TGTGCCAGCAGCGCCCCCGGGGCCGGCGGGAAGTGGGAGACCCAGTACTTC
TRBJ2-3 | TRBD1 | TRBV30 | NA | CAWSWMDRPTDTQYF | TGTGCCTGGAGTTGGATGGACAGGCCCACAGATACGCAGTATTTT
TRBJ1-6 | NA | TRBV19 | few | CASRTNLAAPLHF | TGTGCCAGTAGAACTAACCTTGCAGCACCCCTCCACTTT
TRBJ2-1 | TRBD2 | TRBV11-3 | NA | CASSPGLAGAFDEQFF | TGTGCCAGCAGCCCCGGACTAGCGGGAGCATTCGATGAGCAGTTCTTC
TRBJ2-7 | NA | TRBV27 | NA | CASSLFAGYDEQYF | TGTGCCAGCAGTTTATTTGCAGGATACGACGAGCAGTACTTC
TRBJ1-6 | NA | TRBV18 | NA | CASSGQGDSPLHF | TGTGCCAGCTCAGGGCAGGGAGATTCACCCCTCCACTTT
TRBJ1-2 | NA | TRBV27 | NA | CASSFGLGYGYTF | TGTGCCAGCAGTTTTGGTTTGGGCTATGGCTACACCTTC
TRBJ2-2 | NA | TRBV5-1 | NA | CASSLRASGGTGELFF | TGCGCCAGCAGCCTCCGGGCCTCAGGGGGGACCGGGGAGCTGTTTTTT
TRBJ2-5 | NA | TRBV10-1 | NA | CASSEGGPDETQYF | TGCGCCAGCAGTGAGGGAGGACCAGACGAGACCCAGTACTTC
TRBJ2-3 | TRBD2 | TRBV4-3 | NA | CASSAVAGGQDTQYF | TGCGCCAGCAGCGCTGTAGCGGGGGGGCAAGATACGCAGTATTTT
TRBJ2-7 | NA | TRBV4-1 | NA | CASSQDGGTPSYEQYF | TGCGCCAGCAGCCAAGATGGAGGGACACCCTCCTACGAGCAGTACTTC
TRBJ2-2 | TRBD1 | TRBV6-1 | NA | CASSSRQGNTGELFF | TGTGCCAGCAGCAGCCGACAGGGTAACACCGGGGAGCTGTTTTTT
TRBJ2-2 | NA | TRBV27 | NA | CASSSTLMALRPYGELFF | TGTGCCAGCAGTTCCACCCTAATGGCGTTAAGGCCTTACGGGGAGCTGTTTTTT
TRBJ2-1 | NA | TRBV5-6 | NA | CASRSSHSTGNNEQFF | TGTGCCAGCAGATCTAGCCACTCCACAGGGAACAATGAGCAGTTCTTC
TRBJ1-1 | NA | TRBV25-1 | NA | CASRLRAEAFF | TGTGCCAGCAGGTTACGGGCCGAAGCTTTCTTT
TRBJ1-5 | NA | TRBV9 | NA | CASSVGGANQPQHF | TGTGCCAGCAGCGTAGGGGGGGCTAATCAGCCCCAGCATTTT
TRBJ2-1 | TRBD1 | TRBV5-1 | NA | CASSLHRGTNNEQFF | TGCGCCAGCAGCTTGCACAGGGGGACCAACAATGAGCAGTTCTTC
TRBJ2-7 | TRBD1 | TRBV4-3 | NA | CASSQETSGGDYEQYF | TGCGCCAGCAGCCAAGAGACCTCAGGGGGCGACTACGAGCAGTACTTC
TRBJ1-2 | NA | TRBV7-2 | NA | CASGTYHGGQVGYTF | TGTGCCAGCGGGACCTACCACGGGGGGCAAGTTGGCTACACCTTC